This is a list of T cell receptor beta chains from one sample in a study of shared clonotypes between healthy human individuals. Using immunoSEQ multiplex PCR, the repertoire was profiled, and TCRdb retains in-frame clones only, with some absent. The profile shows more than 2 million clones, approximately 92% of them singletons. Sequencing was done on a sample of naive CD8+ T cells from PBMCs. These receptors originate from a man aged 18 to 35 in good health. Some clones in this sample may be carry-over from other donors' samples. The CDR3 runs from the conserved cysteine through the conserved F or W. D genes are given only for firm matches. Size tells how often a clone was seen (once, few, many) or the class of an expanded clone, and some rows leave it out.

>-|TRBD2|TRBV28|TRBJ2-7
TGTGCCAGCAGTTCCCGAGTGCGCGGGAGGAGCTCCTACGAGCAGTACTTC
CASSSRVRGRSSYEQYF
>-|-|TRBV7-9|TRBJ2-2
TGTGCCAGCTTCGGGGCAAACACCGGGGAGCTGTTTTTT
CASFGANTGELFF
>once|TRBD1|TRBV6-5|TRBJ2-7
TGTGCCAGCAGTTACGAGGACAGGGGTCGCGAGCAGTACTTC
CASSYEDRGREQYF
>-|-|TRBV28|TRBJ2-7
TGTGCCAGCAGCTCCAGCGAGCAGTACTTC
CASSSSEQYF
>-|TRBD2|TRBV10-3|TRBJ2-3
TGTGCCATCAGGGGGACTAGCGGGAGCACAGATACGCAGTATTTT
CAIRGTSGSTDTQYF
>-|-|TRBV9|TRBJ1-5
TGTGCCAGCAGCGTAGGCAGGGACCCCAATCAGCCCCAGCATTTT
CASSVGRDPNQPQHF
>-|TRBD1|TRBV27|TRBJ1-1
TGTGCCAGCAGTTTTTTCGGCGGAGGAGGGACAGGGTCCGCTTTCTTT
CASSFFGGGGTGSAFF
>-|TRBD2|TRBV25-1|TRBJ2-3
TGTGCCAGCGGGGGACTAGAGAGGACAGATACGCAGTATTTT
CASGGLERTDTQYF
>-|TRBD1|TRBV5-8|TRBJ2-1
TGTGCCAGCAGCCCCCGGGACAGTATCATCAATGAGCAGTTCTTC
CASSPRDSIINEQFF
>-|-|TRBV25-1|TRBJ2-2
TGTGCCAGCAGTGGTCGGGCCCCCCGGGGCACCGGGGAGCTGTTTTTT
CASSGRAPRGTGELFF
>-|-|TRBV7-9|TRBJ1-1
TGTGCCAGCAGAGAGGACACTGAAGCTTTCTTT
CASREDTEAFF
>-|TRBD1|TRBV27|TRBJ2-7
TGTGCCAGCAGTTTAAGACAGGGCTCCAACGAGCAGTACTTC
CASSLRQGSNEQYF
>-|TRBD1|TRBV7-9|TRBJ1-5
TGTGCCAGCAGCCCCTCTGGGACAGGGTTGGTTCCGGCCCAGCATTTT
CASSPSGTGLVPAQHF
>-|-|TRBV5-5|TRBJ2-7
TGTGCCACCCACCGGACGTGGGGGCGACTCTTGGACGAGCAGTACTTC
CATHRTWGRLLDEQYF
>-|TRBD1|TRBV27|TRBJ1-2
TGTGCCAGCACTCCCCGGGACAGGGTGGACTATGGCTACACCTTC
CASTPRDRVDYGYTF
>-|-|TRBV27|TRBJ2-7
TGTGCCAGCAGTTTACTTGGAGGGCCCTACGAGCAGTACTTC
CASSLLGGPYEQYF
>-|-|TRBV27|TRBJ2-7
TGTGCCAGCAGTTTGGCGGGGTTAGGCGAGCAGTACTTC
CASSLAGLGEQYF
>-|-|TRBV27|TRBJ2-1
TGTGCCAGCAGGTCCCGGGACAATTACAATGAGCAGTTCTTC
CASRSRDNYNEQFF
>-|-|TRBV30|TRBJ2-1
TGTGCCTGGAGTGTCGTGAGTACGGAGCAGTTCTTC
CAWSVVSTEQFF
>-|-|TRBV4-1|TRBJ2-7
TGCGCCAGCAGCCAAGTCGCACAGGGAGTTTTCTACGAGCAGTACTTC
CASSQVAQGVFYEQYF
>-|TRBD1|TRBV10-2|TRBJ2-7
TGCGCCAGCAGTGAGAGGACAGGGGGAACCTACGAGCAGTACTTC
CASSERTGGTYEQYF
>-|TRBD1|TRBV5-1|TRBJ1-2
TGCGCCAGCAGCCGCCCGCAGGGACAGGGTAAATATGGCTACACCTTC
CASSRPQGQGKYGYTF
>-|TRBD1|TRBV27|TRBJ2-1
TGTGCCAGCAGGGCGTCGGGACAGGGAAATTACAATGAGCAGTTCTTC
CASRASGQGNYNEQFF
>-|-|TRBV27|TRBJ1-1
TGTGCCAGCAGTCTCCTTGCGGGTCGGGCTGAAGCTTTCTTT
CASSLLAGRAEAFF
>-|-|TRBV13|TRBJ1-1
TGTGCCAGCAGCTCACCTCTCGGGCCCAAGGGTACTGAAGCTTTCTTT
CASSSPLGPKGTEAFF
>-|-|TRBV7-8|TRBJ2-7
TGTGCCAGCAGCTTAGTTCGGGAGACCCACTACGAGCAGTACTTC
CASSLVRETHYEQYF
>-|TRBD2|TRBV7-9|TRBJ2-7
TGTGCCAGCAGCTTACTAGCGGGAGGATACGAGCAGTACTTC
CASSLLAGGYEQYF
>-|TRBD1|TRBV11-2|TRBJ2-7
TGTGCCAGCAGCTTAGAGAGGGACAGGGAGCAGTACTTC
CASSLERDREQYF
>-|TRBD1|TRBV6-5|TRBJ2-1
TGTGCCAGCAGCCGACAGGGGGCCTACAATGAGCAGTTCTTC
CASSRQGAYNEQFF
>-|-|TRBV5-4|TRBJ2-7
TGTGCCAGCAGCCCATGGGGGCTGGGGGGCTCCTACGAGCAGTACTTC
CASSPWGLGGSYEQYF
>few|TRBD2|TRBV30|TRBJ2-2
TGTGCCTGGAGCCCAAGGGAGCGGGAGAGAAGGGAGCTGTTTTTT
CAWSPRERERRELFF
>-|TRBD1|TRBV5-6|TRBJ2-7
TGTGCCAGCAGCTTACGGGACAGGGTTATCGGCCATCCGTTGAACGAGCAGTACTTC
CASSLRDRVIGHPLNEQYF
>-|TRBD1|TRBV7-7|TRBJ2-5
TGTGCCAGCAGCTCAACACCTCAGGGGGAGAACCAAGAGACCCAGTACTTC
CASSSTPQGENQETQYF
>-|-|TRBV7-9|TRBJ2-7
TGTGCCAGCAGCTTCGGACCGGCCAACTACGAGCAGTACTTC
CASSFGPANYEQYF
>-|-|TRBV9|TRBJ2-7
TGTGCCAGCAGCAACCAACATAGCGAGATGAACTACGAGCAGTACTTC
CASSNQHSEMNYEQYF
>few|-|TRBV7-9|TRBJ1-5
TGTGCCAGCAGCCCAACCGGGGGCAATCAGCCCCAGCATTTT
CASSPTGGNQPQHF
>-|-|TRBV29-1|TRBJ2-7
TGCAGCGTTGCCGCAAACTACGAGCAGTACTTC
CSVAANYEQYF
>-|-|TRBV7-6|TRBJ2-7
TGTGCCAGCAGCTCGTCAGTCTCCTACGAGCAGTACTTC
CASSSSVSYEQYF
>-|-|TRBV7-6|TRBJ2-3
TGTGCCAGCGGGCCATTGTTAACTAGCACAGATACGCAGTATTTT
CASGPLLTSTDTQYF
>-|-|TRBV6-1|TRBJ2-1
TGTGCCAGCAGCTTTGAAGTAGACTATGAGCAGTTCTTC
CASSFEVDYEQFF
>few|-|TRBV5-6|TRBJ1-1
TGTGCCAGCAGCTATGGCAGCGCGAACACTGAAGCTTTCTTT
CASSYGSANTEAFF
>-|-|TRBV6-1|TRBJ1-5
TGTGCCAGCAGTGAAGACTTGAGGGTTCGGACCGCCAATCAGCCCCAGCATTTT
CASSEDLRVRTANQPQHF
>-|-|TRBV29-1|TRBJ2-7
TGCAGCGTTGAAGATCAGGGGGGGTCGGCCGAGCAGTACTTC
CSVEDQGGSAEQYF
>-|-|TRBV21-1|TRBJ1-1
TGTGCCAGCAGCGTACGCACAGGGACTGAAGCTTTCTTT
CASSVRTGTEAFF
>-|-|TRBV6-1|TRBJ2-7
TGTGCCAGCAGTCCCCGCTACGAGCAGTACTTC
CASSPRYEQYF
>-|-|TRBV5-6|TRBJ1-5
TGTGCCAGCAGCAGAGGGGGGGATTCCCATAGCAATCAGCCCCAGCATTTT
CASSRGGDSHSNQPQHF
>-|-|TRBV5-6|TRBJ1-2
TGTGCCAGCAGCTTCGGGGGCGATGGCTACACCTTC
CASSFGGDGYTF
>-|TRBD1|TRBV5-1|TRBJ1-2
TGCGCCAGCAGCTTGGCGGGACAGGGTGTAGACTATGGCTACACCTTC
CASSLAGQGVDYGYTF
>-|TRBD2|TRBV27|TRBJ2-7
TGTGCCAGCAGTTGGACTAGCGCATCCTACGAGCAGTACTTC
CASSWTSASYEQYF
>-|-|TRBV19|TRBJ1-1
TGTGCCAGTATTAAGCTGGGAAACACTGAAGCTTTCTTT
CASIKLGNTEAFF
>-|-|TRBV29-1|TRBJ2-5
TGCAGCGTTGAACTTAGGGCACTAAAAATGCAGGAGACCCAGTACTTC
CSVELRALKMQETQYF
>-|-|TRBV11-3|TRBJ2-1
TGTGCCAGCAGCTTAGAACCCGATGGGGGTGAGCAGTTCTTC
CASSLEPDGGEQFF
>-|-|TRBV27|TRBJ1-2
TGTGCCAGCAGTTTGTCTCCGCAGGGTACTGGCTACACCTTC
CASSLSPQGTGYTF
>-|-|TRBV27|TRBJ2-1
TGTGCCAGCAGTTTCCCCGCCGCCTTTTACAATGAGCAGTTCTTC
CASSFPAAFYNEQFF
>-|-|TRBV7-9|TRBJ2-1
TGTGCCAGCGCCCCGGTTCCAAACAATGAGCAGTTCTTC
CASAPVPNNEQFF